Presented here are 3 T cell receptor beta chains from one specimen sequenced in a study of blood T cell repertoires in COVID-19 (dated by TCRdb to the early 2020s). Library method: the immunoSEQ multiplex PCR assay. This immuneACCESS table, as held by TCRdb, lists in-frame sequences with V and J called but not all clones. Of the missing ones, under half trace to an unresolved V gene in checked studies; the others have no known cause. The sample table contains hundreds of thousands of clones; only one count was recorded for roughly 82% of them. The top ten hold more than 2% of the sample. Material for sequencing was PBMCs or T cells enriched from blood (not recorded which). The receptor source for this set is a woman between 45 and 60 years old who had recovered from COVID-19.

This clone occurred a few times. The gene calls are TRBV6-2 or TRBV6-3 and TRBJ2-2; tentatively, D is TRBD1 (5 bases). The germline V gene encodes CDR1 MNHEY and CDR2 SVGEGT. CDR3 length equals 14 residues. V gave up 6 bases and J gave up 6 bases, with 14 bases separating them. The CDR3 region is CASSPPGIPGELFF. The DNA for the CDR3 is TGTGCCAGCAGCCCCCCAGGGATTCCCGGGGAGCTGTTTTTT.

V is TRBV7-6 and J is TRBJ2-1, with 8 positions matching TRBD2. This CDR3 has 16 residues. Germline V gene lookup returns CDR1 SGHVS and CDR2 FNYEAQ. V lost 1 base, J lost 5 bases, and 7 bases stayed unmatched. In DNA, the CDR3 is TGTGCCAGCAGCTTAGAGCGGGCGGGGGGAAACAATGAGCAGTTCTTC. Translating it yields CASSLERAGGNNEQFF.

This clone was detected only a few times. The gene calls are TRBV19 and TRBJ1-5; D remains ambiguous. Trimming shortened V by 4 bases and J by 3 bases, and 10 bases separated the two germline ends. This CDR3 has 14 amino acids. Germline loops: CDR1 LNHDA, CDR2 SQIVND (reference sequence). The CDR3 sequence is CASSRAHDNQPQHF. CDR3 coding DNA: TGTGCCAGTAGTAGGGCGCATGACAATCAGCCCCAGCATTTT.